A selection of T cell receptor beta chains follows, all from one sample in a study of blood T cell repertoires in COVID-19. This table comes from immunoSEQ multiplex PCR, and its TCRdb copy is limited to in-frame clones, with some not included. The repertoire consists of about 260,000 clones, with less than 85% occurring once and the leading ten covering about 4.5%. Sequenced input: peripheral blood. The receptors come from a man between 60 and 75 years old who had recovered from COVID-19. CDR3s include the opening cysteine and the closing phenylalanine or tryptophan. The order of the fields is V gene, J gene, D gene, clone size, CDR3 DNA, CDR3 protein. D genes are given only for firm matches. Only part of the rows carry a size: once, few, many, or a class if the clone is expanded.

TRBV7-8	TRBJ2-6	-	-	TGTGCCAGCAGCTCCAATAACAGGGCTGGGGCCAACGTCCTGACTTTC	CASSSNNRAGANVLTF
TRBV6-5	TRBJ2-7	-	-	TGTGCCAGCAGTTCCACAGGGCCTCCCAGGGAGTACGAGCAGTACTTC	CASSSTGPPREYEQYF
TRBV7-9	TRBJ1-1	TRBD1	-	TGTGCCAGCAGCCCCTGGACAGGGAACACTGAAGCTTTCTTT	CASSPWTGNTEAFF
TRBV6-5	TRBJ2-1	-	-	TGTGCCAGCAGGAAACAGGGAACCTACAATGAGCAGTTCTTC	CASRKQGTYNEQFF
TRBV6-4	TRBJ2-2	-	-	TGTGCCAGCAGTGACAGGGGCTTTCCCACCGGGGAGCTGTTTTTT	CASSDRGFPTGELFF
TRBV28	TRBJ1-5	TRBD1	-	TGTGCCAGCAGGAACAGGGGGAACAATCAGCCCCAGCATTTT	CASRNRGNNQPQHF
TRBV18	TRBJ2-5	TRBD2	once	TGTGCCAGCTCACCAGTGTCGGGGGGTCAAGAGACCCAGTACTTC	CASSPVSGGQETQYF
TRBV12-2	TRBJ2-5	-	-	TGTGCAAGTCGCAACCGTACTAGCGCGACCCAAGAGACCCAGTACTTC	CASRNRTSATQETQYF
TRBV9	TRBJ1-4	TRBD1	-	TGTGCCAGCAGCCCGCCGAGGCGGGCAGGGGGCCCCTTTAATGAAAAACTGTTTTTT	CASSPPRRAGGPFNEKLFF
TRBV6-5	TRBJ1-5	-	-	TGTGCCACGGCGGCTTTCTCCAATCAGCCCCAGCATTTT	CATAAFSNQPQHF
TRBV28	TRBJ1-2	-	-	TGTGCCAGCACCTCGGGTGGAGGTGGCTACACCTTC	CASTSGGGGYTF
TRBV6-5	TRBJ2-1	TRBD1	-	TGTGCCAGCAGGGCCCCAGGGGGCTCCTACAATGAGCAGTTCTTC	CASRAPGGSYNEQFF
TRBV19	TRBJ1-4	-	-	TGTGCCAGTAGTATTGCAGGAAAACTGTTTTTT	CASSIAGKLFF
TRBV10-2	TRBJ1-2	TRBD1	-	TGCGCCAGCAGTCCAGGGGGCGCGGGGTTTGGCTACACCTTC	CASSPGGAGFGYTF
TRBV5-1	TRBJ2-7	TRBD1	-	TGCGCCAGCAGCTTGGGTCCCCGGGACAGGGTCGTATGGTACTTC	CASSLGPRDRVVWYF
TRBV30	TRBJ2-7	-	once	TGTGCCTGGAGTCTTTTCTACGAGCAGTACTTC	CAWSLFYEQYF
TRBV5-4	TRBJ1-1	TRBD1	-	TGTGCCAGCAGCTTGGATCGGACAGGGTTGAACACTGAAGCTTTCTTT	CASSLDRTGLNTEAFF
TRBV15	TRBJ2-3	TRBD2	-	TGTGCCACCAAAGGACTAGCGGGATTAGATACGCAGTATTTT	CATKGLAGLDTQYF
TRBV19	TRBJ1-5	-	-	TGTGCCAGTAGTATAGGGGCGGGGGGCAGCAATCAGCCCCAGCATTTT	CASSIGAGGSNQPQHF
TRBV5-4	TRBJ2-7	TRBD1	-	TGTGCCAGCAGCTTCAAGGACAGGGGGGGCTACGAGCAGTACTTC	CASSFKDRGGYEQYF
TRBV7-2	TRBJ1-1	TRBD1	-	TGTGCCAGCAGCGTCACCGGGACAGGGAAAACTGAAGCTTTCTTT	CASSVTGTGKTEAFF
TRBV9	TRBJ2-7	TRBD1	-	TGTGCCAGCAGCCCTACAGGGGGAAGGTCCTACGAGCAGTACTTC	CASSPTGGRSYEQYF
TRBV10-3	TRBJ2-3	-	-	TGTGCCATCAGAGCCACAGATACGCAGTATTTT	CAIRATDTQYF
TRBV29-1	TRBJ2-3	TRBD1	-	TGCAGCGTTGTGTCACAGGGGGCTAGTACGCAGTATTTT	CSVVSQGASTQYF
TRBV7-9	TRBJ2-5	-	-	TGTGCCAGCAGCCGTCAAGAGACCCAGTACTTC	CASSRQETQYF
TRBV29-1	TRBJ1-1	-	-	TGCAGCGTGTGTGCGGGAAATTGTAACACTGAAGCTTTCTTT	CSVCAGNCNTEAFF
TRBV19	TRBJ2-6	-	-	TGTGCCAGTATGGGCTTTGGGAGCTCTGGGGCCAACGTCCTGACTTTC	CASMGFGSSGANVLTF
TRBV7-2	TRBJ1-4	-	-	TGTGCCAGCAGCCCTAGAAGAAATGAAAAACTGTTTTTT	CASSPRRNEKLFF
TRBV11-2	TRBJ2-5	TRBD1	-	TGTGCCAGCAGCTCGGTCAGGGGGACAGTGGGCAGGGAGACCCAGTACTTC	CASSSVRGTVGRETQYF
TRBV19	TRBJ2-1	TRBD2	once	TGTGCCAGTAGTTCCGGACTAGAACCCAACGAGCAGTTCTTC	CASSSGLEPNEQFF
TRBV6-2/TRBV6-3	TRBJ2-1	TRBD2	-	TGTGCCAGCAGCCCTAAAGCGGGAGGGACTAGCTCCTACAATGAGCAGTTCTTC	CASSPKAGGTSSYNEQFF
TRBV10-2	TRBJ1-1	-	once	TGCGCCAGCAGTGCGGTTAAGGAGAACTCCCCCCGTGAAGCTTTCTTT	CASSAVKENSPREAFF
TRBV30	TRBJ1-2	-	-	TGTGCCTGGAACCGAGGGGGGGCCGACTATGGCTACACCTTC	CAWNRGGADYGYTF
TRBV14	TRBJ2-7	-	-	TGTGCCAGCAGCCAAGTACAGGGCTCGGGGGAGCAGTACTTC	CASSQVQGSGEQYF
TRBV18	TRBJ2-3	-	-	TGTGCCAGCTCACCACCCCGTTCCGGTGGTACGCAGTATTTT	CASSPPRSGGTQYF
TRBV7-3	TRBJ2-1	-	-	TGTGCCAGCAGCTTATTCGAGACGGGTAAGCTTGAGCAGTTCTTC	CASSLFETGKLEQFF
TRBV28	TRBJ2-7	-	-	TGTGCCAGCAGTAGCCGCGTTGGGGGGAAGAGGGGTAACGAGCAGTACTTC	CASSSRVGGKRGNEQYF
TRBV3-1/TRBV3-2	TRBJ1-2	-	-	TGTGCCAGCAGCCCAGGGTCCGTAACGGGCTATGGCTACACCTTC	CASSPGSVTGYGYTF
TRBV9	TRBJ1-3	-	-	TGTGCCAGCAGCGTGCGCTGGGGGGGCGGATCTGGAAACACCATATATTTT	CASSVRWGGGSGNTIYF
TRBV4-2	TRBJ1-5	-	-	TGTGCCAGCAGCCCTAGACAGAACGATCAGCCCCAGCATTTT	CASSPRQNDQPQHF
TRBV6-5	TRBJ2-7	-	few	TGTGCCAGCAGTTACTCTGCACCGAGCTCCTACGAGCAGTACTTC	CASSYSAPSSYEQYF
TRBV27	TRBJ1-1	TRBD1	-	TGTGCCAGCAGTTTTCGGACAGGGGACGGGGTAACTGAAGCTTTCTTT	CASSFRTGDGVTEAFF
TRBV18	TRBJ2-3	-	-	TGTGCCAGCTCACCACCGGCAGGGTCAGATACGCAGTATTTT	CASSPPAGSDTQYF
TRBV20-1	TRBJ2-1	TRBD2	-	TGCAGTGCTAGTAGTGTTGCGGGAGGGCGTTATGAGCAGTTCTTC	CSASSVAGGRYEQFF
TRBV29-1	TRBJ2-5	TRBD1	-	TGCAGCGCCAGACAGGGGGTGGGGACCCAGTACTTC	CSARQGVGTQYF
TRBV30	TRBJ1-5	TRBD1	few	TGTGCCTGGGCCACAGGGGTAGGCAATCAGCCCCAGCATTTT	CAWATGVGNQPQHF
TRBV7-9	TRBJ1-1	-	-	TGTGCCAGCAGCTTAGGAAGGGGTCCTGAAGCTTTCTTT	CASSLGRGPEAFF
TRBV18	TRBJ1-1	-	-	TGTGCCAGCTCACCGGGGGCCGGGATGAACACTGAAGCTTTCTTT	CASSPGAGMNTEAFF